The sample holds a few counts of the clone carrying this T cell receptor (beta chain). As yet, its antigen is unknown. The CDR3 has 15 residues. Germline-derived CDR1 and CDR2 are SGHRS and YFSETQ. V lost 0 bases to trimming and J lost 1 base, with 11 bases between them. This sample was included in a study of T cells in localized non-small cell lung cancer. Study-wide results and caveats: Higher adjacent-lung clonality was associated with shorter survival. A median of approximately 50 of the top 100 tumor clones appeared in adjacent lung, which was paired and uninvolved. Heterogeneity cannot be ruled out, as sequencing used one tumor region only.

Generated by immunoSEQ multiplex PCR, the TCRdb table keeps only in-frame clones and is missing some. The sample records around 91,000 clones, roughly 87% being singletons. This TCR was recovered from a man aged 35 to 70 with stage I squamous cell lung carcinoma. The chain recombines TRBV5-1 with TRBJ2-7; maybe TRBD1 (5 bases). Sequenced here: peripheral blood, sampled before any cancer treatment. CDR3 protein: CASSLGQTISYEQYF. The CDR3 nucleotides are TGCGCCAGCAGCTTGGGACAGACAATTTCCTACGAGCAGTACTTC.